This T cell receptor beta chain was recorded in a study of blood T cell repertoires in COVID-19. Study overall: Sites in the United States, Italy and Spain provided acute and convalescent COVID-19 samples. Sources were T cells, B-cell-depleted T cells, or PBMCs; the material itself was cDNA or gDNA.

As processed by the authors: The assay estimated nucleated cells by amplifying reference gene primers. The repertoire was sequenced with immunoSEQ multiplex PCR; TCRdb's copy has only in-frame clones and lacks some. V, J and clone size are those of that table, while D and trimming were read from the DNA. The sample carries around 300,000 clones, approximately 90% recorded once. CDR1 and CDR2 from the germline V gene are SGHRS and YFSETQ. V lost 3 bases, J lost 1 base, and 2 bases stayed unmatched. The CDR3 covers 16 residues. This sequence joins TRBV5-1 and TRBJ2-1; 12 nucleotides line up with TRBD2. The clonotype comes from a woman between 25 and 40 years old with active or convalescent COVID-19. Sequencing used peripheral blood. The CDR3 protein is CASSSSGGASYNEQFF. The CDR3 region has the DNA TGCGCCAGCAGCTCTAGCGGGGGGGCATCCTACAATGAGCAGTTCTTC.